The T cell receptor beta chain described here comes from a study of blood T cells in healthy people across ages. Points from the study as a whole: With naive T cell percentage, TCR beta diversity showed a strong correlation. Per million T cells, the diversity of TCR beta decreased roughly linearly as age advanced.

Notes on this clonotype: Its antigen remains unknown. Being one base from a much bigger clone, this may be a read error.

Sample donors were healthy Caucasian individuals that came from Russia, aged 6 to 90. With a J-beta primer mix and a sample-barcoded 5' primer, a second PCR ran about 7 to 12 cycles. MiXCR, applied by TCRdb to the 5' RACE reads, yields one record per CDR3 protein. The sample shows more than 550,000 distinct CDR3 sequences, 22% of them seen only once. The CDR3 consists of 12 residues. Trimming removed 9 bases from V and 4 bases from J; junction bases left unmatched: 6. CDR1 PRHDT and CDR2 FYEKMQ come from the germline V gene (reference sequence). The receptor's source is a man aged 65-85 years in good health. The sample taken for sequencing was blood. V usage is TRBV13 and J usage is TRBJ2-7; 7 positions match TRBD1. CDR3 nucleotide sequence: TGTGCCAGAGGCTACAGGGGTTACGAGCAGTACTTC. The encoded protein is CARGYRGYEQYF. Supplemented by reference TRBV13 and TRBJ2-7, the full variable domain reads AAGVIQSPRHLIKEKRETATLKCYPIPRHDTVYWYQQGPGQDPQFLISFYEKMQSDKGSIPDRFSAQQFSDYHSELNMSSLELGDSALYFCARGYRGYEQYFGPGTRLTVT.